This record covers a single TCR beta chain. Those enrolled in Seattle joined during active infection and were followed longitudinally afterward. This sample was included in a study of blood T cell repertoires in COVID-19. Study information: Collection of acute and convalescent COVID-19 samples took place in the United States, Italy and Spain. PBMCs, B-cell-depleted T cells, or T cells provided the cDNA or gDNA that made up the material.

The germline gives CDR1 KGHSH, CDR2 LQKENI. Trimming removed 6 bases at V and 0 bases at J, with 15 bases between. The CDR3 extends over 16 amino acids. In the study's own analysis: Estimation of nucleated cell counts relied on the amplification of reference gene primers. The assay was immunoSEQ multiplex PCR, and TCRdb's table has in-frame clones only and misses some. The D gene and trimming were derived from the DNA, and the V and J assignments and clone size from that table. In the table there are some 50,000 clones, 85% to 95% of which are singletons. Sequencing was performed on peripheral blood. V and J are TRBV18 and TRBJ2-1; D might be TRBD2 (7 bases). The receptor comes from a man aged 60-69 years with COVID-19, enrolled during active disease. CDR3 loop: CASSTRGGGSYNEQFF. CDR3 in DNA: TGTGCCAGCTCCACGCGAGGGGGGGGCTCCTACAATGAGCAGTTCTTC.